The 18 T cell receptor beta chains given below trace back to one sample, sequenced in a study of blood T cell repertoires in COVID-19. Produced via immunoSEQ multiplex PCR; TCRdb's table is partial and in-frame only. Of about 210,000 clones in the sample, 65% to 90% were seen once. The sample was PBMCs or T cells enriched from blood (not recorded which). The receptors shown here come from a woman between 45 and 60 years old with acute COVID-19.

This clone was counted a few times. This sequence joins TRBV7-9 and TRBJ2-3; 10 positions match TRBD1. J gave up 4 bases and V 4 bases, and 8 bases lay outside the gene matches. CDR1 SEHNR and CDR2 FQNEAQ come from the germline V gene (reference sequence). This CDR3 region has 16 residues. CDR3 amino acids: CASSSAGTGASDTQYF. CDR3 in DNA: TGTGCCAGCAGCTCCGCGGGGACAGGGGCCTCAGATACGCAGTATTTT.

V gene TRBV7-2 combines with J gene TRBJ1-1, with a tentative D call TRBD1 (6 bases). V gave up 1 base and J gave up 5 bases, with 8 bases separating them. This CDR3 contains 13 residues. Per germline, CDR1 SGHTA and CDR2 FQGNSA. CDR3 nucleotides: TGTGCCAGCAGCTTAGACAGGGTAACTGAAGCTTTCTTT. This translates into CASSLDRVTEAFF.

This clone has a handful of counts. The rearrangement links TRBV9 to TRBJ2-7; D uncertain. The CDR3 has 14 residues. Germline V CDR1 and CDR2: SGDLS, YYNGEE. V was shortened by 2 bases and J by 1 base, with 10 bases between the two germline ends. The CDR3 DNA follows: TGTGCCAGCAGCGTGAGAGTAAATTCCTACGAGCAGTACTTC. Amino acid sequence: CASSVRVNSYEQYF.

The sample holds one count of this clone. V and J are TRBV5-1 and TRBJ2-1, with 10 nucleotides matching TRBD1. The CDR3 runs 17 residues. The trim removed 4 bases at V and 6 bases at J, leaving 13 bases unmatched. Germline V gene lookup returns CDR1 SGHRS and CDR2 YFSETQ. The CDR3 DNA sequence: TGCGCCAGCAGCAAGCAAATCCGGGACAGGGGTCGCAATGAGCAGTTCTTC. It yields the protein CASSKQIRDRGRNEQFF.

V usage is TRBV10-3 and J usage is TRBJ1-5; TRBD1 might be the D (5 bases). The CDR3 consists of 15 residues. V dropped 0 bases and J dropped 5 bases, with 11 bases sitting between them. CDR1 ENHRY and CDR2 SYGVKD come from the germline V gene. This chain's CDR3 is CAISESGGRDQPQHF. The CDR3 DNA sequence: TGTGCCATCAGTGAGTCGGGGGGAAGGGATCAGCCCCAGCATTTT.

The chain has TRBV11-2 and TRBJ2-7; 9 nucleotides align to TRBD2. This CDR3 region has 15 residues. J was trimmed by 4 bases and V by 5 bases; bases with no gene match: 9. Germline V gene sequence: CDR1 SGHAT, CDR2 FQNNGV. In DNA form, the CDR3 reads TGTGCCAGCAGCCAACTTAGCGGGAGAACTTACGAGCAGTACTTC. Residues: CASSQLSGRTYEQYF.

The CDR3 region is CAISGSGGIYNEQFF. CDR3 nucleotide sequence: TGTGCCATCAGCGGGAGCGGGGGGATCTACAATGAGCAGTTCTTC. The J gene is TRBJ2-1, the V gene TRBV10-3, with 9 bases that match TRBD2. Per the germline V gene, CDR1 is ENHRY and CDR2 is SYGVKD. This CDR3 has 15 residues. The trim removed 6 bases at V and 3 bases at J, leaving 6 bases unmatched.

The V and J genes are TRBV19 and TRBJ2-1; TRBD2 agrees at 7 bases. V was clipped by 9 bases and J by 1 base; unmatched bases: 18. Germline V gene lookup returns CDR1 LNHDA and CDR2 SQIVND (reference sequence). The CDR3 length is 18 residues. CDR3 nucleotide sequence: TGTGCCAGCTCGTACTTGGCGGGAGTAAGGTCGTCCTACAATGAGCAGTTCTTC. As protein: CASSYLAGVRSSYNEQFF.

The genes are TRBV2 and TRBJ2-5, with D possibly TRBD2 on 6 matching bases. Germline V gene sequence: CDR1 SNHLY, CDR2 FYNNEI. The V end was cut by 4 bases, the J end by 3 bases, with 9 bases between. The CDR3 has 13 amino acids. This CDR3 reads CASSGGEKETQYF. CDR3 in DNA: TGTGCCAGCAGTGGGGGGGAGAAAGAGACCCAGTACTTC.

The rearrangement joins TRBV7-2 to TRBJ1-1; D unclear. The CDR3 covers 14 residues. Trimming removed 5 bases from V and 1 base from J, with 11 bases in between. Per germline, CDR1 SGHTA and CDR2 FQGNSA. CDR3 nucleotides: TGTGCCAGCAGCCCCAGTCCCGAGAACACTGAAGCTTTCTTT. It translates to CASSPSPENTEAFF.

This clone was detected once. The genes are TRBV28 and TRBJ2-1; 7 bases line up with TRBD1. J gave up 5 bases and V 8 bases, and 6 bases lay outside the gene matches. The germline V gene encodes CDR1 MDHEN and CDR2 SYDVKM. This CDR3 region has 13 residues. In DNA form, the CDR3 reads TGTGCCAGCTGGACAGGATTGAACAATGAGCAGTTCTTC. Protein product: CASWTGLNNEQFF. Complete variable domain (other parts from reference TRBV28 and TRBJ2-1): DVKVTQSSRYLVKRTGEKVFLECVQDMDHENMFWYRQDPGLGLRLIYFSYDVKMKEKGDIPEGYSVSREKKERFSLILESASTNQTSMYLCASWTGLNNEQFFGPGTRLTVL.

In its sample, this clone was seen a few times. Other DNA sequences within the sample encode an identical CDR3. The chain recombines TRBV5-1 with TRBJ1-1, with TRBD1 as a possible D gene (6 bases). CDR3 length: 14 amino acids. Per germline, CDR1 SGHRS and CDR2 YFSETQ. V lost 0 bases and J lost 3, with 9 bases in between. This chain's CDR3 is CASSLDRADTEAFF. The CDR3 DNA follows: TGCGCCAGCAGCTTGGACAGGGCCGACACTGAAGCTTTCTTT.

The V gene is TRBV6-5, the J gene TRBJ2-7; 8 positions match TRBD1. CDR1 and CDR2 (germline): MNHEY, SVGAGI. The length of the CDR3 is 15 residues. J was trimmed by 4 bases and V by 11 bases; bases with no gene match: 16. CDR3 loop: CASNNPGTGSYEQYF. The CDR3 bases are TGTGCCTCCAATAATCCGGGGACAGGAAGTTACGAGCAGTACTTC.

The V gene is TRBV19, the J gene TRBJ2-7; perhaps TRBD2 as D (5 bases). This CDR3 comprises 15 residues. The V and J ends lost 10 bases and 2 bases respectively, with 21 bases between them. Germline V gene lookup returns CDR1 LNHDA and CDR2 SQIVND (reference sequence). The CDR3 nucleotides are TGTGCCACCGCGTACGACGCTTCGGGGACCTACGAGCAGTACTTC. This gives the protein CATAYDASGTYEQYF.

This clone was observed a single time. The chain is built from TRBV6-5 and TRBJ1-1; 9 positions agree with TRBD1. The CDR3 is made up of 12 amino acids. With 6 bases clipped from V and 4 bases from J, the junction kept 0 bases outside the gene matches. Germline CDR1 MNHEY, CDR2 SVGAGI. DNA for the CDR3: TGTGCCAGCAGGACAGGGGGCACTGAAGCTTTCTTT. Translating it yields CASRTGGTEAFF.

The chain joins TRBV3-1 (or the pseudogene TRBV3-2) to TRBJ2-3; TRBD2 matches at 8 bases. Germline V gene lookup returns CDR1 LGHDT and CDR2 YNNKEL (reference sequence). J was trimmed by 4 bases and V by 4 bases; bases with no gene match: 7. This CDR3 has 15 residues. CDR3 DNA sequence: TGTGCCAGCAGCCCCCCGGGGGGGTTGGCAGATACGCAGTATTTT. Its translation is CASSPPGGLADTQYF.

The chain recombines TRBV3-1 (or the pseudogene TRBV3-2) with TRBJ2-2, with D unresolved. CDR3 length equals 13 residues. Trimming stripped 6 bases from V and 1 base from J, with 6 bases between. In germline, CDR1 is LGHDT, CDR2 YNNKEL (reference sequence). The DNA for the CDR3 is TGTGCCAGCAGGGTACAGAACACCGGGGAGCTGTTTTTT. Protein sequence: CASRVQNTGELFF.

This chain connects TRBV30 to TRBJ2-7, with TRBD2 matching 9 bases. The CDR3 is 15 amino acids. Germline trimming cut 0 bases from V and 0 bases from J; bases unmatched to any gene: 3. The germline CDR1 and CDR2 sequences are GTSNPN and SVGIG (reference sequence). The CDR3 region has the DNA TGTGCCTGGAGTGTAGGTAGCGGGAGCTCCTACGAGCAGTACTTC. Translating gives CAWSVGSGSSYEQYF. Based on the CDR3 plus reference TRBV30 and TRBJ2-7, the full variable domain is SQTIHQWPATLVQPVGSPLSLECTVEGTSNPNLYWYRQAAGRGLQLLFYSVGIGQISSEVPQNLSASRPQDRQFILSSKKLLLSDSGFYLCAWSVGSGSSYEQYFGPGTRLTVT.